These 22 T cell receptor beta chains came from one sample sequenced in a study of T cell repertoires in cytomegalovirus infection. Each CDR3 protein gets one entry after TCRdb re-called the reads with MiXCR. The sample includes roughly 220,000 distinct CDR3 sequences, about 40% of them seen just once. These receptors' targets are unknown. The starting material was CD8+ T cells from cultured PBMCs, obtained from culture after CMV antigen stimulation. The receptors stem from a human donor in good health (CMV status not recorded). Some clones in this sample may be carry-over from other donors' samples.

The CDR3 nucleotides are TGTGCCAGTAGCCACACGGGGGGAGGATCCTACGAGCAGTACTTC. Translating gives CASSHTGGGSYEQYF. The chain carries TRBV19 and TRBJ2-7; 7 bases match TRBD2. Trimming took 6 bases from V and 1 from J; bases not matched to a gene: 9. Germline V CDR1 and CDR2: LNHDA, SQIVND (reference sequence). The CDR3 contains 15 residues.

CDR3 sequence reads: CASSPGTSAWGYTF. The CDR3 DNA reads as TGTGCCAGCAGCCCCGGGACATCCGCTTGGGGCTACACCTTC. The rearrangement uses TRBV7-6 and TRBJ1-2, with TRBD1 as a possible D gene (6 bases). V lost 5 bases, J lost 8 bases, and 18 bases lay in between. The CDR3 is made up of 14 amino acids. From germline, CDR1 is SGHVS and CDR2 FNYEAQ.

The CDR3 is CASSDGYYEQYF. The CDR3 coding sequence is TGTGCCAGCAGCGACGGGTACTACGAGCAGTACTTC. V and J are TRBV7-3 and TRBJ2-7; no clear D gene. CDR1 is SGHTA, CDR2 FQGTGA, per germline. The ends were cut back, 5 bases at V and 3 bases at J, with 8 bases in the middle. The CDR3 consists of 12 residues.

Only a few counts were recorded for this clonotype. The chain couples TRBV9 to TRBJ1-5; D might be TRBD1 (5 bases). Trimming took off 3 bases at V and 3 bases at J, with 10 bases between the two ends. This CDR3 comprises 14 residues. Germline CDR1 reads SGDLS; CDR2 reads YYNGEE. The CDR3 nucleotides are TGTGCCAGCAGCGAGCCAGGGAACAATCAGCCCCAGCATTTT. Its protein product is CASSEPGNNQPQHF.

The genes are TRBV28 and TRBJ2-6; D is undetermined. CDR3 length: 15 amino acids. The V gene lost 6 bases and the J gene lost 0 bases, with 9 bases spanning the gap. Germline V CDR1 and CDR2: MDHEN, SYDVKM. The CDR3 protein is CASRAYRSGANVLTF. CDR3 nucleotides: TGTGCCAGCAGGGCGTACCGCTCTGGGGCCAACGTCCTGACTTTC.

There are a few counts of this clonotype. The chain carries TRBV7-9 and TRBJ2-7; 9 positions match TRBD1. CDR3 size: 14 residues. V was clipped by 5 bases and J by 4 bases; unmatched bases: 6. The V gene's germline CDR1 is SEHNR and CDR2 FQNEAQ (reference sequence). The CDR3 DNA is TGTGCCAGCAGCCGCCCGGACAGGGGATACGAGCAGTACTTC. Residues: CASSRPDRGYEQYF.

This clonotype was observed a few times. The J gene is TRBJ1-6, the V gene TRBV7-6; no reliable D call. Looked up from germline, CDR1 is SGHVS and CDR2 is FNYEAQ. The CDR3 extends over 14 amino acids. Trimming cost V 2 bases and J 3 bases, with 5 bases left between them. The CDR3 DNA follows: TGTGCCAGCAGCTTAACAGTCTATAATTCACCCCTCCACTTT. It encodes CASSLTVYNSPLHF.

J is TRBJ2-7 and V is TRBV3-1; TRBD1 aligns across 10 bases. This CDR3 has 15 residues. The junction had 3 bases not matched to a gene; V was cut back by 4 bases and J by 0 bases. Germline lookup yields CDR1 LGHDT and CDR2 YNNKEL (reference sequence). Here the CDR3 reads CASSRDRGHSYEQYF. CDR3 coding DNA: TGTGCCAGCAGCCGGGACAGGGGCCACTCCTACGAGCAGTACTTC.

This clonotype has a count of ten or more. The chain is built from TRBV7-8 and TRBJ2-1; D tentatively reads TRBD1 or TRBD2 (5 bases each). This CDR3 is 15 amino acids long. Germline CDR1 SGHVS, CDR2 FQNEAQ. V was clipped by 5 bases and J by 0 bases, with 11 bases between them. For the CDR3, the DNA is TGTGCCAGCAGCCCCGCAGGGAGCTCCTACAATGAGCAGTTCTTC. Amino acid sequence: CASSPAGSSYNEQFF.

The rearrangement uses TRBV27 and TRBJ2-7; the D gene is possibly TRBD1 (6 bases). The CDR3 runs to 14 residues. The germline V gene has CDR1 MNHEY and CDR2 SMNVEV (reference sequence). V lost 6 bases and J 2 bases, leaving 14 bases between the germline ends. CDR3 residues: CASSPGTTPYEQYF. The CDR3 bases are TGTGCCAGCAGCCCCGGGACAACGCCCTACGAGCAGTACTTC.

At least ten counts were recorded for this clonotype. Here the CDR3 DNA reads TGTGCCAGCAGCTTAAATGGGAGAGCGGACTATGGCTACACCTTC. Amino acid sequence: CASSLNGRADYGYTF. V is TRBV7-8 and J is TRBJ1-2; no clear D gene. Germline lookup yields CDR1 SGHVS and CDR2 FQNEAQ. The V end lost 2 bases, the J end lost 3 bases, and 13 bases lay between the germline ends. The CDR3 covers 15 residues.

With respect to this clonotype: The CDR3 carries no conserved terminal phenylalanine or tryptophan, so it likely arises from a read error. The chain has TRBV7-9 and TRBJ1-1, with TRBD1 matching 9 bases. This CDR3 contains 17 residues. The germline V gene encodes CDR1 SEHNR and CDR2 FQNEAQ (reference sequence). Germline trimming cut 1 base from V and 1 base from J; bases unmatched to any gene: 7. CDR3: CASSLVRGQGWNTEAFY. CDR3 nucleotide sequence: TGTGCCAGCAGCTTAGTTAGGGGACAGGGATGGAACACTGAAGCTTTCTAT.

The chain joins TRBV6-5 to TRBJ2-3; TRBD2 agrees at 10 bases. The CDR3 runs to 15 residues. The germline gives CDR1 MNHEY, CDR2 SVGAGI. J gave up 4 bases and V 3 bases, and 4 bases lay outside the gene matches. In DNA form, the CDR3 reads TGTGCCAGCAGTTATATAGCGGGGGGCTCAGATACGCAGTATTTT. Its protein product is CASSYIAGGSDTQYF.

In its sample, this clonotype was seen a few times. The rearrangement joins TRBV7-9 to TRBJ1-4; D remains unclear. CDR1 and CDR2 from the germline V gene are SEHNR and FQNEAQ (reference sequence). The length of the CDR3 is 16 residues. V was clipped by 2 bases and J by 3 bases, with 13 bases between them. CDR3 DNA: TGTGCCAGCAGCTTATCCGACTTGGCGGCTAATGAAAAACTGTTTTTT. This encodes CASSLSDLAANEKLFF.

There are many counts of this clonotype. The rearrangement links TRBV5-5 to TRBJ2-3, with 7 bases matching TRBD2. Germline assignment: CDR1 SGHKS and CDR2 YYEKEE (reference sequence). The CDR3 has 14 residues. With V trimmed by 2 bases and J by 1 base, 1 base remained unmatched. The CDR3 here is CASSLTSGTDTQYF. CDR3 DNA sequence: TGTGCCAGCAGCTTAACTAGCGGCACAGATACGCAGTATTTT.

This clonotype was seen only once. The chain uses TRBV6-1 and TRBJ2-3; 8 bases match TRBD2. The CDR3 length is 15 residues. With V trimmed by 4 bases and J by 1 base, 4 bases remained unmatched. Looked up from germline, CDR1 is MNHNS and CDR2 is SASEGT. Here the CDR3 reads CASSGRRGGTDTQYF. In nucleotides, the CDR3 is TGTGCCAGCAGTGGGAGGCGGGGGGGCACAGATACGCAGTATTTT.

This clonotype turned up a few times. The chain uses TRBV24-1 and TRBJ2-1; 11 nucleotides line up with TRBD2. Germline V gene data show CDR1 as KGHDR and CDR2 as SFDVKD. Trimming cost V 4 bases and J 7 bases; bases outside gene matches: 8. This CDR3 is built from 16 residues. CDR3 DNA sequence: TGTGCCACCAGTGACATAACTAGCGGGAGTAGGAATGAGCAGTTCTTC. This encodes CATSDITSGSRNEQFF.

On this clonotype itself: Since the CDR3 does not end with the conserved phenylalanine or tryptophan, this likely comes from a read error. The limits of the CDR3 on the DNA are not certain, so only TCRdb's listed CDR3 is given. The genes are TRBV18 and TRBJ1-1; the table's D call of TRBD1 was not tested on the DNA. In germline, CDR1 is KGHSH, CDR2 LQKENI. The CDR3 is made up of 18 amino acids, end residues included. The chain's CDR3 is CASSPRVTDGGRDTEDFL.

The rearrangement joins TRBV7-2 to TRBJ1-1; D not resolved. Germline values: CDR1 SGHTA, CDR2 FQGNSA. The CDR3 is 13 amino acids. Trimming stripped 4 bases from V and 6 bases from J, with 12 bases between. The chain's CDR3 is CASSSRASPEAFF. For the CDR3, the DNA is TGTGCCAGCAGCTCGCGGGCGTCTCCTGAAGCTTTCTTT.

The chain combines TRBV12-3 or TRBV12-4 with TRBJ2-4; D is ambiguous. The CDR3 totals 15 residues. Trimming shortened V by 5 bases and J by 0 bases, and 11 bases separated the two germline ends. For the CDR3, the DNA is TGTGCCAGCAGTGACTCGAGTGTAGCCAAAAACATTCAGTACTTC. It specifies CASSDSSVAKNIQYF.

CDR3 sequence (DNA): TGTGCCAGCAGTTTAGTACAGGGAGAGGGGCACACAGATACGCAGTATTTT. This codes for CASSLVQGEGHTDTQYF. J is TRBJ2-3 and V is TRBV27, with D possibly TRBD1 on 6 matching bases. The V gene lost 2 bases and the J gene lost 2 bases, with 17 bases spanning the gap. The germline V gene has CDR1 MNHEY and CDR2 SMNVEV (reference sequence). The CDR3 is made up of 17 amino acids.

V and J are TRBV12-3 or TRBV12-4 and TRBJ2-5, with a weak D call TRBD1 (6 bases). The CDR3 extends over 15 amino acids. V lost 6 bases to trimming and J lost 4 bases, with 18 bases between them. CDR3 sequence: CASRPNRAWGETQYF. Written as DNA, the CDR3 is TGTGCCAGCAGGCCCAACAGGGCATGGGGAGAGACCCAGTACTTC.